Presented here are 20 T cell receptor beta chains from one specimen sequenced in a study of T cell responses to AZD1222 COVID-19 vaccine. Some clones are missing from TCRdb's copy, which holds only in-frame ones; the method was immunoSEQ multiplex PCR. The table has 200,000 or so clones, approximately 93% seen once. The material sequenced was peripheral blood, taken 28 days after the second AZD1222 dose. All receptors derive from an adult who received the AZD1222 COVID-19 vaccine.

The rearrangement joins TRBV11-3 to TRBJ1-1, with D unresolved. Per the germline V gene, CDR1 is SGHNT and CDR2 is YENEEA. V dropped 0 bases and J dropped 8 bases, with 13 bases sitting between them. CDR3 length: 14 residues. The DNA for the CDR3 is TGTGCCAGCAGCTTAGATCATAGCGGCAGCGAAGCTTTCTTT. Translation gives CASSLDHSGSEAFF.

The J gene is TRBJ2-7, the V gene TRBV5-1, with 7 bases fitting TRBD1. Germline V gene sequence: CDR1 SGHRS, CDR2 YFSETQ. The CDR3 runs 15 residues. V gave up 0 bases and J gave up 2 bases; unmatched junction bases: 5. Here the CDR3 reads CASSLASGTAYEQYF. CDR3 DNA sequence: TGCGCCAGCAGCTTGGCTTCGGGGACAGCCTACGAGCAGTACTTC.

CDR3 coding DNA: TGTGCCAGCAGTTTCCAGGGGACTGGGGCCAACGTCCTGACTTTC. Encoded protein: CASSFQGTGANVLTF. The chain has TRBV3-1 (or the pseudogene TRBV3-2) and TRBJ2-6; a weak D match, TRBD1 (6 bases). Germline V CDR1 and CDR2: LGHDT, YNNKEL (reference sequence). The CDR3 length is 15 residues. The V end was cut by 6 bases, the J end by 2 bases, with 11 bases between.

J is TRBJ2-5 and V is TRBV5-4; D may be TRBD2 (7 bases). Germline V CDR1 and CDR2: SGHNT, YYREEE (reference sequence). The CDR3 consists of 14 residues. The ends were cut back, 0 bases at V and 4 bases at J, with 10 bases in the middle. CDR3 sequence: CASSLGGGGETQYF. The CDR3 bases are TGTGCCAGCAGCTTGGGGGGGGGCGGAGAGACCCAGTACTTC.

The chain employs TRBV25-1 and TRBJ1-6; D gene unclear. The length of the CDR3 is 14 residues. V gave up 6 bases and J gave up 0 bases, with 6 bases separating them. Per the germline V gene, CDR1 is MGHDK and CDR2 is SYGVNS. This CDR3 is CASRQTSYNSPLHF. The CDR3, as DNA: TGTGCCAGCAGGCAGACCTCCTATAATTCACCCCTCCACTTT.

The chain joins TRBV7-3 to TRBJ2-7; TRBD1 agrees at 11 bases. CDR3 length: 13 residues. Losses at the gene ends were 5 bases for V and 7 bases for J; bases not matched to a gene: 4. Germline values: CDR1 SGHTA, CDR2 FQGTGA. CDR3 nucleotide sequence: TGTGCCAGCAGCCCGGGGACAGGGGGTGAGCAGTACTTC. The encoded protein is CASSPGTGGEQYF.

V usage is TRBV6-1 and J usage is TRBJ1-5; possible D gene TRBD1, 5 bases. Germline V gives CDR1 MNHNS, CDR2 SASEGT. The CDR3 is 16 amino acids. The ends were cut back, 2 bases at V and 0 bases at J, with 11 bases in the middle. The CDR3 nucleotides are TGTGCCAGCAGTGAATGGGGCGGGGATAGCAATCAGCCCCAGCATTTT. Translated: CASSEWGGDSNQPQHF.

The chain employs TRBV6-2 or TRBV6-3 and TRBJ2-7; D might be TRBD1 (6 bases). V dropped 5 bases and J dropped 3 bases, with 17 bases sitting between them. The CDR3 spans 15 residues. Germline V gene data show CDR1 as MNHEY and CDR2 as SVGEGT. CDR3 in DNA: TGTGCCAGCAGTCGACCCCGGACAGAAAGCTACGAGCAGTACTTC. As protein: CASSRPRTESYEQYF.

This clone occurred once. This chain connects TRBV9 to TRBJ2-5; 10 positions match TRBD1. Germline loops: CDR1 SGDLS, CDR2 YYNGEE. J gave up 4 bases and V 0 bases, and 9 bases lay outside the gene matches. This CDR3 region has 17 residues. For the CDR3, the DNA is TGTGCCAGCAGCGTAGGACAGGGGGCTGGTTCGGGAGAGACCCAGTACTTC. It translates to CASSVGQGAGSGETQYF.

The chain employs TRBV7-9 and TRBJ2-3; TRBD1 is a possible D gene (5 bases). V lost 5 bases, J lost 4 bases, and 13 bases lay in between. In germline, CDR1 is SEHNR, CDR2 FQNEAQ (reference sequence). The CDR3 is 14 amino acids. The CDR3 DNA reads TGTGCCAGCAGCCTTGGACACGGCCCAGATACGCAGTATTTT. It encodes CASSLGHGPDTQYF. Full variable domain (rest looked up from reference TRBV7-9 and TRBJ2-3): DTGVSQNPRHKITKRGQNVTFRCDPISEHNRLYWYRQTLGQGPEFLTYFQNEAQLEKSRLLSDRFSAERPKGSFSTLEIQRTEQGDSAMYLCASSLGHGPDTQYFGPGTRLTVL.

The CDR3 spells CASSESPQGPDTQYF. Written as DNA, the CDR3 is TGTGCCAGCAGTGAATCCCCCCAGGGACCAGATACGCAGTATTTT. The chain uses TRBV25-1 and TRBJ2-3, with D perhaps given as TRBD1 or TRBD2 (5 bases each). Germline V gene sequence: CDR1 MGHDK, CDR2 SYGVNS. The CDR3 length is 15 residues. The V end was cut by 1 base, the J end by 4 bases, with 12 bases between.

This clone showed up just once. The V and J genes are TRBV30 and TRBJ1-1; D is ambiguous. This CDR3 spans 13 amino acids. Germline CDR1 reads GTSNPN; CDR2 reads SVGIG (reference sequence). With 2 bases removed from V and 4 bases from J, the gap between germline ends came to 11 bases. Here the CDR3 DNA reads TGTGCCTGGAGTCGGGGTCTGGGCACTGAAGCTTTCTTT. It is translated as CAWSRGLGTEAFF.

The chain uses TRBV30 and TRBJ2-5, with no clear D. V lost 0 bases and J 5 bases, leaving 10 bases between the germline ends. CDR3 length: 13 residues. Germline V CDR1 and CDR2: GTSNPN, SVGIG (reference sequence). The CDR3 bases are TGTGCCTGGAGTGTATCGAACGGGGAGACCCAGTACTTC. This encodes CAWSVSNGETQYF.

The chain joins TRBV5-1 to TRBJ2-1; the D gene is possibly TRBD2 (6 bases). CDR1 is SGHRS and CDR2 is YFSETQ in the germline V gene. The CDR3 is 15 amino acids. Trimming pared 1 base from V and 2 bases from J, leaving 10 bases between. The CDR3: CASSLSAGPYNEQFF. DNA for the CDR3: TGCGCCAGCAGCTTGTCAGCGGGCCCCTACAATGAGCAGTTCTTC.

The genes are TRBV7-9 and TRBJ2-3; no clear D gene. Trimming shortened V by 5 bases and J by 3 bases, and 18 bases separated the two germline ends. The CDR3 runs to 16 residues. Per germline, CDR1 SEHNR and CDR2 FQNEAQ (reference sequence). CDR3 in DNA: TGTGCCAGCAGCCCACAACGGAGAATGACGACAGATACGCAGTATTTT. Amino acids: CASSPQRRMTTDTQYF.

Regarding this clone: Within the sample, other DNA sequences also encode this same CDR3. The rearrangement joins TRBV20-1 to TRBJ1-1; D is uncertain. From germline, CDR1 is DFQATT and CDR2 SNEGSKA (reference sequence). Trimming shortened V by 3 bases and J by 1 base, and 3 bases separated the two germline ends. This CDR3 has 11 amino acids. Here the CDR3 reads CSARRNTEAFF. The CDR3 coding sequence is TGCAGTGCTAGGAGGAACACTGAAGCTTTCTTT.

J is TRBJ1-4 and V is TRBV30, with D possibly being TRBD1 (6 bases). The CDR3 extends over 14 amino acids. Germline loops: CDR1 GTSNPN, CDR2 SVGIG (reference sequence). V lost 3 bases and J 8 bases, leaving 16 bases between the germline ends. In nucleotides, the CDR3 is TGTGCCTGGAGCCCCACAGGGTCGGGCGAAAAACTGTTTTTT. Amino acids: CAWSPTGSGEKLFF.

The rearrangement uses TRBV6-1 and TRBJ1-2, with D perhaps matching TRBD1 (6 bases). The V and J ends lost 1 base and 7 bases respectively, with 16 bases between them. The V gene's germline CDR1 is MNHNS and CDR2 SASEGT. This CDR3 has 15 residues. CDR3 in DNA: TGTGCCAGCAGTGAAGGGTTAGGGGGGATGGGTGGCTACACCTTC. Translation gives CASSEGLGGMGGYTF.

The chain has TRBV3-1 (or the pseudogene TRBV3-2) and TRBJ1-5, with a weak D call TRBD1 (6 bases). Trimming removed 4 bases at V and 1 base at J, with 11 bases between. The CDR3 has 15 residues. CDR1 and CDR2 from the germline V gene are LGHDT and YNNKEL (reference sequence). CDR3 DNA sequence: TGTGCCAGCAGCCCCACAGGGATCAGCAATCAGCCCCAGCATTTT. It yields the protein CASSPTGISNQPQHF.

The chain uses TRBV10-3 and TRBJ1-4, with a weak D call TRBD1 (5 bases). Per the germline V gene, CDR1 is ENHRY and CDR2 is SYGVKD. The CDR3 is made up of 13 amino acids. The germline V and J ends were trimmed by 8 bases and 2 bases, with 9 bases remaining between them. CDR3 sequence: CAISRGTNEKLFF. CDR3 bases: TGTGCCATCTCGAGGGGTACTAATGAAAAACTGTTTTTT.